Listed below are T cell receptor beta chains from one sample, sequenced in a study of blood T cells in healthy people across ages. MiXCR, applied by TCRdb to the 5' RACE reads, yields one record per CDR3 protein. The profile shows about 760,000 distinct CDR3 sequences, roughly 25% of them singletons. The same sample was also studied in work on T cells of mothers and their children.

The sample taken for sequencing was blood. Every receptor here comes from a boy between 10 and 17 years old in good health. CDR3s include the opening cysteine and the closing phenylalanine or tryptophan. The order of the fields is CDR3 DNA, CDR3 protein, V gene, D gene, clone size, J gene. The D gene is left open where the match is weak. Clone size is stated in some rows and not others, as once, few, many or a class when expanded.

DNA: TGCAGTGCAGGAGGGTACAGCAATCAGCCCCAGCATTTT
CDR3: CSAGGYSNQPQHF
V: TRBV20-1
D: NA
size: NA
J: TRBJ1-5

DNA: TGCAGCGCCAGACAGGCGGTCCATGGCTACACCTTC
CDR3: CSARQAVHGYTF
V: TRBV29-1
D: NA
size: NA
J: TRBJ1-2

DNA: TGTGCCAGCAGTTACTCGATTGAAGGAAAACTGTTTTTT
CDR3: CASSYSIEGKLFF
V: TRBV6-5
D: NA
size: NA
J: TRBJ1-4

DNA: TGTGCCAGCTATCCGGACCGAGACCAAGAGACCCAGTACTTC
CDR3: CASYPDRDQETQYF
V: TRBV27
D: NA
size: NA
J: TRBJ2-5

DNA: TGCAGCGTGACCCAGGGGGATGGCACTGAAGCTTTCTTT
CDR3: CSVTQGDGTEAFF
V: TRBV29-1
D: TRBD1
size: NA
J: TRBJ1-1

DNA: TGTGCCAGCAGCTTAGATGCAGGGTCCCACAATGAGCAGTTCTTC
CDR3: CASSLDAGSHNEQFF
V: TRBV7-2
D: NA
size: NA
J: TRBJ2-1

DNA: TGTGCCAGCAGCGCCCGGGACAGAGCACAAGAGACCCAGTACTTC
CDR3: CASSARDRAQETQYF
V: TRBV13
D: TRBD1
size: NA
J: TRBJ2-5

DNA: TGTGCCAGCAGTCGATCGGGGCCTCCCATTCCCCAAGAGACCCAGTACTTC
CDR3: CASSRSGPPIPQETQYF
V: TRBV6-1
D: NA
size: NA
J: TRBJ2-5

DNA: TGTGCCAGCAGTTTCTGGGTGACCTACGAGCAGTACTTC
CDR3: CASSFWVTYEQYF
V: TRBV12-3/TRBV12-4
D: NA
size: NA
J: TRBJ2-7

DNA: TGCGCCAGCAGCTTGGCAGTAGGGGGCACAGATACGCAGTATTTT
CDR3: CASSLAVGGTDTQYF
V: TRBV5-1
D: NA
size: few
J: TRBJ2-3